The next 32 T cell receptor beta chains were all read from a single sample in a study of glioma-infiltrating T cells. Amplification of TCR alpha and beta CDR3 regions from RNA used iRepertoire nested multiplex PCR. One entry per CDR3 protein, called by TCRdb with MiXCR from the multiplex PCR reads. The table includes about 130,000 distinct CDR3 sequences, about 22% detected once. Specimen: glioma tissue, nonneoplastic brain tissue, or PBMCs (not recorded which). The receptors originated from a human donor with low-grade glioma or glioblastoma, undergoing nonglioma brain surgery, or in good health (not recorded which).

This clonotype was observed many times. The V gene is TRBV7-3, the J gene TRBJ2-1; D is unclear. V lost 0 bases and J 9 bases, leaving 12 bases between the germline ends. Germline assignment: CDR1 SGHTA and CDR2 FQGTGA. The CDR3 totals 14 residues. The CDR3 spells CASSLTAGHGEQFF. In DNA form, the CDR3 reads TGTGCCAGCAGCTTAACCGCCGGGCATGGTGAGCAGTTCTTC.

This clonotype was counted ten times or more. The J gene is TRBJ2-7, the V gene TRBV6-6, with 8 bases identical to TRBD2. CDR3 size: 16 residues. With V trimmed by 0 bases and J by 0 bases, 4 bases remained unmatched. Germline lookup yields CDR1 MNHNY and CDR2 SVGAGI (reference sequence). CDR3 sequence (DNA): TGTGCCAGCAGTTACTCAGGCGGGGGGAGCTCCTACGAGCAGTACGTC. Its protein product is CASSYSGGGSSYEQYV.

About this clonotype: Just one base apart from a much larger clone, this may be a read error. The chain employs TRBV6-2 or TRBV6-3 and TRBJ1-2; D not certain. The CDR3 is made up of 12 amino acids. Deletions cut 7 bases from V and 4 bases from J, with 10 bases between. Per germline, CDR1 MNHEY and CDR2 SVGEGT. CDR3 coding DNA: TGTGCCAGCAATACGACTACCTATGGCTACACCTTC. This gives the protein CASNTTTYGYTF.

The V and J genes are TRBV2 and TRBJ2-7, with TRBD1 as a possible D gene (6 bases). CDR1 and CDR2 (germline): SNHLY, FYNNEI. This CDR3 contains 13 residues. V shed 8 bases and J shed 4 bases, with 15 bases lying between them. This chain's CDR3 is CASRDISEYEQYV. The CDR3 nucleotides read TGTGCCAGCCGGGACATTTCGGAATACGAGCAGTACGTC.

Written as DNA, the CDR3 is TGCAGTGCAACCAAAGCGGGGGGTACCTACGAGCAGTACGTC. Amino acids: CSATKAGGTYEQYV. The gene calls are TRBV20-1 and TRBJ2-7; 9 bases are a match to TRBD2. The CDR3 loop spans 14 amino acids. V lost 6 bases and J lost 2; bases outside the gene matches: 8. The germline gives CDR1 DFQATT, CDR2 SNEGSKA (reference sequence).

As concerns this clonotype: A single base separates this from a much larger clone, so it may be a read error. CDR3 DNA sequence: TGCAGTGCTACCCCACTAGCGGGGGGATCAGAGACCCAGTGCTTC. Its translation is CSATPLAGGSETQCF. V gene TRBV20-1 combines with J gene TRBJ2-5; the match to TRBD2 covers 12 bases. Germline values: CDR1 DFQATT, CDR2 SNEGSKA (reference sequence). The CDR3 is 15 residues long.

The sample holds many counts of this clonotype. The chain carries TRBV2 and TRBJ2-3; D unresolved. CDR1 is SNHLY, CDR2 FYNNEI, per germline. Deletions cut 3 bases from V and 4 bases from J, with 5 bases between. This CDR3 spans 12 amino acids. CDR3 in amino acids: CASSELADTQYF. For the CDR3, the DNA is TGTGCCAGCAGTGAGCTGGCAGATACGCAGTATTTT.

This chain connects TRBV10-2 to TRBJ2-3, with 14 positions matching TRBD2. With 10 bases clipped from V and 2 bases from J, the junction kept 11 bases outside the gene matches. CDR3 length: 17 amino acids. From germline, CDR1 is WSHSY and CDR2 SAAADI. The CDR3 is CATKPGLAGEFTDTQYF. CDR3 bases: TGCGCCACCAAGCCGGGACTAGCGGGGGAGTTCACAGATACGCAGTATTTT.

Only one count was recorded for this clonotype. One base away lies a much larger clone, so this may be a sequencing read error. V usage is TRBV6-6 and J usage is TRBJ1-4, with D unresolved. This CDR3 contains 15 residues. The germline gives CDR1 MNHNY, CDR2 SVGAGI (reference sequence). Trimming pared 6 bases from V and 7 bases from J, leaving 18 bases between. This CDR3 is CASSEEGLPREKLFF. The CDR3 DNA reads as TGTGCCAGCAGCGAAGAAGGACTCCCCCGTGAAAAACTGTTTTTT.

As for this clonotype: One end of the junction varies from germline; a read error may be responsible. The J gene is TRBJ2-1, the V gene TRBV7-9; maybe TRBD2 (5 bases). Germline CDR1 is SEHNR and CDR2 is FQNEAQ (reference sequence). This CDR3 is built from 15 residues. This CDR3 is CSSSPGKRFDNEQFF. The CDR3 nucleotides are TGCTCCAGCAGCCCCGGAAAGCGGTTTGACAATGAGCAGTTCTTC.

The V and J genes are TRBV24-1 and TRBJ2-7, with D perhaps TRBD1 or TRBD2 (5 bases each). The CDR3 spans 17 residues. The V and J ends lost 9 bases and 0 bases respectively, with 23 bases between them. CDR1 KGHDR and CDR2 SFDVKD come from the germline V gene. The DNA of the CDR3 is TGTGCCACCCGGGATGACAGAGTCGGTAGAGTCTCCTACGAGCAGTACGTC. Protein sequence: CATRDDRVGRVSYEQYV.

This clonotype was seen a few times. The chain links TRBV7-9 to TRBJ2-7; D is undetermined. Looked up from germline, CDR1 is SEHNR and CDR2 is FQNEAQ (reference sequence). Trimming cost V 5 bases and J 1 base, with 9 bases left between them. CDR3 length: 13 amino acids. In DNA form, the CDR3 reads TGTGCCAGCAGCCACGAGCTTTCCTACGAGCAGTACGTC. This encodes CASSHELSYEQYV.

There are many counts of this clonotype. The V call is TRBV20-1, the J call TRBJ1-5; 9 nucleotides match TRBD1. The CDR3 contains 17 residues. The junction had 10 bases not matched to a gene; V was cut back by 3 bases and J by 1 base. Germline V CDR1 and CDR2: DFQATT, SNEGSKA (reference sequence). The CDR3 region has the DNA TGCAGTGCTAGTGTCGGGACAGGGTCTGGGAGCAATCAGCCCCAGCATTTT. Its protein is CSASVGTGSGSNQPQHF.

To note about this clonotype: An end of the junction differs from the germline gene, which may be a read error. The chain employs TRBV18 and TRBJ1-5; no clear D. The CDR3 totals 12 residues. Germline assignment: CDR1 KGHSH and CDR2 LQKENI. The CDR3 DNA reads TGTGACAGCTCACTTAGCAATCAGCCCCAGCATTTT. Protein product: CDSSLSNQPQHF.

The chain combines TRBV12-3 or TRBV12-4 with TRBJ1-1; D is ambiguous. This CDR3 region has 15 residues. Deletions cut 3 bases from V and 4 bases from J, with 15 bases between. CDR3 in DNA: TGTGCCAGCAGTTTGGAAGCAGCAGTGAGCACTGAAGCTTTCTTT. Protein: CASSLEAAVSTEAFF.

The V and J genes are TRBV7-2 and TRBJ1-2, with no clear D. Germline CDR1 and CDR2: SGHTA and FQGNSA. The CDR3 runs 16 residues. Trimming shortened V by 5 bases and J by 0 bases, and 16 bases separated the two germline ends. CDR3 protein: CASSTHGGFANYGYTF. In nucleotides, the CDR3 is TGTGCCAGCAGCACCCACGGTGGTTTTGCTAACTATGGCTACACCTTC.

This clonotype was seen a handful of times. The CDR3 protein is CASSAGFSTDTQYF. DNA for the CDR3: TGTGCCAGCAGTGCCGGGTTTAGCACAGATACGCAGTATTTT. The genes are TRBV6-4 and TRBJ2-3; D is unclear. This CDR3 is built from 14 residues. V dropped 4 bases and J dropped 0 bases, with 8 bases sitting between them. Per the germline V gene, CDR1 is MRHNA and CDR2 is SNTAGT.

This clonotype was detected ten times or more. This chain links TRBV24-1 with TRBJ1-5; TRBD1 matches at 8 bases. V dropped 3 bases and J dropped 3; count of bases not matched to a gene: 3. The CDR3 extends over 15 amino acids. Per germline, CDR1 KGHDR and CDR2 SFDVKD. In DNA form, the CDR3 reads TGTGCCACCAGTGATCCGGGACAGGCCAATCAGCCCCAGCATTTT. Its protein is CATSDPGQANQPQHF.

The rearrangement uses TRBV20-1 and TRBJ1-2; possible D gene TRBD1, 5 bases. The CDR3 sequence is 14 residues long. With 3 bases removed from V and 2 bases from J, the gap between germline ends came to 13 bases. The V gene's germline CDR1 is DFQATT and CDR2 SNEGSKA (reference sequence). The chain's CDR3 is CSASTWGTNYGYTF. CDR3 coding DNA: TGCAGTGCTAGTACATGGGGGACCAACTATGGCTACACCTTC.

This clonotype came up many times. V and J are TRBV6-6 and TRBJ1-1; 7 nucleotides align to TRBD1. Germline V gives CDR1 MNHNY, CDR2 SVGAGI (reference sequence). V lost 2 bases and J lost 1; bases outside the gene matches: 4. The CDR3 contains 15 residues. CDR3: CASSYGDRANTEAFF. As DNA, the CDR3 is TGTGCCAGCAGTTACGGGGACAGAGCGAACACTGAAGCTTTCTTT.

This clonotype was seen a handful of times. The V gene is TRBV6-5, the J gene TRBJ2-1, with D hard to call. V lost 2 bases and J lost 6, with 8 bases in between. The CDR3 loop spans 13 amino acids. CDR1 and CDR2 (germline): MNHEY, SVGAGI. CDR3 protein: CASSYDRGNEQFF. CDR3 DNA: TGTGCCAGCAGTTACGACCGTGGCAATGAGCAGTTCTTC.

The chain links TRBV12-3 or TRBV12-4 to TRBJ1-2, with a weak D call TRBD1 (5 bases). The CDR3 spans 13 residues. Trimming removed 1 base from V and 8 bases from J, with 11 bases in between. CDR3 loop: CASSLGQSLGYTF. CDR3 sequence (DNA): TGTGCCAGCAGTTTAGGACAGTCGTTGGGCTACACCTTC.

This clonotype was observed a few times. V usage is TRBV7-9 and J usage is TRBJ2-7; D is perhaps TRBD1 (6 bases). Deletions cut 5 bases from V and 6 bases from J, with 17 bases between. The germline V gene has CDR1 SEHNR and CDR2 FQNEAQ (reference sequence). CDR3 length: 14 amino acids. CDR3 loop: CASSLWTDSSEQYV. The CDR3 bases are TGTGCCAGCAGCCTCTGGACAGATTCTAGCGAGCAGTACGTC.

The rearrangement joins TRBV7-9 to TRBJ2-3; D is undetermined. Germline lookup yields CDR1 SEHNR and CDR2 FQNEAQ (reference sequence). The CDR3 is made up of 16 amino acids. V lost 8 bases and J 6 bases, leaving 24 bases between the germline ends. CDR3 sequence reads: CASGVYGDYAADTQYF. The CDR3 nucleotides read TGTGCCAGCGGCGTATATGGGGATTATGCCGCGGATACGCAGTATTTT.

J is TRBJ2-1 and V is TRBV12-3 or TRBV12-4; D not resolved. Trimming took 4 bases from V and 9 from J, leaving 7 bases between them. The CDR3 contains 11 residues. The CDR3 nucleotides read TGTGCCAGCAGTTCTCCTTGTGAGCAGTTCTTC. Encoded protein: CASSSPCEQFF.

This clonotype has a handful of counts. The chain links TRBV10-2 to TRBJ2-3, with D maybe TRBD2 (5 bases). V was shortened by 6 bases and J by 6 bases, with 19 bases between the two germline ends. This CDR3 spans 15 amino acids. Per germline, CDR1 WSHSY and CDR2 SAAADI. The CDR3 reads CASRRRTDTRDTQYF. For the CDR3, the DNA is TGCGCCAGCAGGCGCCGGACGGATACTAGGGATACGCAGTATTTT.

This clonotype was recorded once. A much larger clone sits a single nucleotide away, making a read error possible. The chain employs TRBV2 and TRBJ1-5; no clear D. Germline CDR1 SNHLY, CDR2 FYNNEI. This CDR3 contains 13 residues. Trimming left V 7 bases short and J 0 bases short, with 7 bases between. The CDR3 bases are TGTGCCAGCATGGAAGATAGCAATCAGCCCCAGCATTTT. Protein product: CASMEDSNQPQHF.

This clonotype was counted many times. The genes are TRBV20-1 and TRBJ1-1; D unclear. The CDR3 is 14 residues long. V lost 0 bases, J lost 5 bases, and 13 bases lay in between. Germline CDR1 DFQATT, CDR2 SNEGSKA (reference sequence). CDR3: CSARDPATLTEAFF. As DNA, the CDR3 is TGCAGTGCTAGAGATCCGGCCACACTAACTGAAGCTTTCTTT.

Concerning this clonotype itself: A much larger clone is a single base away; this may be a read error. V is TRBV27 and J is TRBJ1-1; TRBD1 matches 9 bases. Germline CDR1 and CDR2: MNHEY and SMNVEV (reference sequence). This CDR3 spans 14 amino acids. The CDR3 spells CSSRPGTGNTEAFF. CDR3 DNA sequence: TGTTCCAGCAGGCCCGGGACAGGGAATACTGAAGCTTTCTTT.

This clonotype is a singleton in its sample. The genes are TRBV12-3 or TRBV12-4 and TRBJ2-2; a weak D match, TRBD1 (6 bases). The CDR3 sequence is 15 residues long. The V end was cut by 6 bases, the J end by 5 bases, with 16 bases between. CDR3 coding DNA: TGTGCCAGCAGAGTCACGACAGGACCGACCGGGGAGCTGTTTTTT. It specifies CASRVTTGPTGELFF.

The chain recombines TRBV20-1 with TRBJ2-3; 14 bases match TRBD2. This CDR3 has 15 residues. Trimming took 5 bases from V and 6 from J; bases not matched to a gene: 7. Germline loops: CDR1 DFQATT, CDR2 SNEGSKA (reference sequence). The CDR3 bases are TGCAGTGCTGCAAGACTAGCGGGGGGGCAGGATACGCAGTATTTT. It is translated as CSAARLAGGQDTQYF.

The rearrangement links TRBV3-1 to TRBJ1-2; no firm D call. Germline V gene sequence: CDR1 LGHDT, CDR2 YNNKEL (reference sequence). V lost 1 base to trimming and J lost 12 bases, with 12 bases between them. The CDR3 extends over 12 amino acids. The CDR3: CASSQGAGRNTF. The CDR3 DNA is TGTGCCAGCAGCCAAGGGGCAGGCCGAAACACCTTC.